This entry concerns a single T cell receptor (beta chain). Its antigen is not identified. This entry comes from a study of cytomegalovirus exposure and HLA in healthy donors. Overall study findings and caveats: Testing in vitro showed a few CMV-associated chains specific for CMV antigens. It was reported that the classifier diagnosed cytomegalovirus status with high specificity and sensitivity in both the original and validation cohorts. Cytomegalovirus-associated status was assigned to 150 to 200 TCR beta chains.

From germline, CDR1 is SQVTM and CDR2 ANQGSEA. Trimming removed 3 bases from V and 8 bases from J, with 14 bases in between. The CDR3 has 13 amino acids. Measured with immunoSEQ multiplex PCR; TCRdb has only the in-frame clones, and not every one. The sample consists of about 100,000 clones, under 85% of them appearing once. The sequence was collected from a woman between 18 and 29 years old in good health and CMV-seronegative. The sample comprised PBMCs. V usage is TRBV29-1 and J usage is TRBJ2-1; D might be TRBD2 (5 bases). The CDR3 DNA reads TGCAGCGTTGAGCATGAGGGTCGGCATGAGCAGTTCTTC. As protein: CSVEHEGRHEQFF.